This entry lists 10 T cell receptor beta chains sequenced from one sample in a study of regulatory T cells in long-lasting Graves disease. Time point given: newly diagnosed GD, antithyroid drugs for less than 3 months. PBMCs provided the RNA from which the TCR library was made. Arm-PCR of CDR3 regions and iRepertoire HTBI primers were used to build TCR beta libraries. TCRdb recomputed calls from the multiplex PCR reads with MiXCR, one row per CDR3 protein. The table records fewer than 650,000 distinct CDR3 sequences, roughly 15% of them present only once. Separately, the same data were catalogued under a study of T cells in Graves' hyperthyroidism and ophthalmopathy.

The specimen comprised peripheral blood mononuclear cells (PBMCs), sampled at new diagnosis, from a patient treated with antithyroid drugs. The receptors come from a woman aged 25 to 39 with Graves disease.

With respect to this clonotype: Given a much more abundant clone one base away, this may be a read error. Here the CDR3 omits its conserved ending phenylalanine or tryptophan, so a read error is the likely source. V usage is TRBV5-1 and J usage is TRBJ1-1; no clear D. V was cut by 3 bases and J by 0 bases, with 9 bases left in between. The germline V gene has CDR1 SGHRS and CDR2 YFSETQ. The CDR3 is made up of 14 amino acids. The CDR3 sequence is CASSSGVMNTEAFL. The CDR3 DNA reads TGCGCCAGCAGCTCGGGTGTTATGAACACTGAAGCTTTCCTT.

This clonotype was recorded at least ten times. The V and J genes are TRBV7-8 and TRBJ1-2; D unclear. Germline assignment: CDR1 SGHVS and CDR2 FQNEAQ. The CDR3 is made up of 12 amino acids. V was pared by 4 bases and J by 5 bases, with 8 bases between. This CDR3 is CASSSIRYGYTF. CDR3 DNA: TGTGCCAGCAGCTCTATACGTTATGGCTACACCTTC.

In its sample, this clonotype was seen many times. V usage is TRBV20-1 and J usage is TRBJ2-7; 7 positions agree with TRBD1. The CDR3 sequence is 12 residues long. The V gene's germline CDR1 is DFQATT and CDR2 SNEGSKA (reference sequence). The V and J ends lost 4 bases and 7 bases, in that order; junction bases with no gene match: 7. The CDR3 region has the DNA TGCAGTGCTAACGACAGGGTGGAGGAGCAGTACTTC. Its protein is CSANDRVEEQYF.

This clonotype was seen repeatedly, ten times or more. The chain is built from TRBV12-3 or TRBV12-4 and TRBJ2-7, with D perhaps matching TRBD1 (6 bases). This CDR3 is 16 amino acids long. The V and J ends lost 6 bases and 0 bases respectively, with 18 bases between them. The CDR3 nucleotides read TGTGCCAGCAGCTCCAGCCCCCCGACAGGCTCCTACGAGCAGTACTTC. Its translation: CASSSSPPTGSYEQYF.

This clonotype was counted many times. The CDR3 is CASSGDRAGANVLTF. The CDR3 DNA reads TGTGCCAGCAGTGGAGACAGGGCTGGGGCCAACGTCCTGACTTTC. The chain joins TRBV6-1 to TRBJ2-6, with 7 positions matching TRBD1. CDR3 length: 15 amino acids. V shed 4 bases, J shed 2 bases, and the junction held 2 bases outside the gene matches. Germline values: CDR1 MNHNS, CDR2 SASEGT.

The V gene is TRBV18, the J gene TRBJ2-5; a weak D match, TRBD2 (6 bases). The CDR3 is 16 residues long. Trimming took off 3 bases at V and 3 bases at J, with 17 bases between the two ends. CDR1 KGHSH and CDR2 LQKENI come from the germline V gene. Written as DNA, the CDR3 is TGTGCCAGCTCACCGGGACTCGGAGGCCGCAAAGAGACCCAGTACTTC. Amino acid sequence: CASSPGLGGRKETQYF.

This clonotype has at least ten counts. The chain links TRBV20-1 to TRBJ2-5; D might be TRBD2 (6 bases). The CDR3 has 13 residues. The V gene lost 7 bases and the J gene lost 2 bases, with 14 bases spanning the gap. The germline gives CDR1 DFQATT, CDR2 SNEGSKA (reference sequence). CDR3: CSVPGAGQETQYF. In DNA, the CDR3 is TGCAGTGTACCTGGCGCGGGACAAGAGACCCAGTACTTC.

For this clonotype: A much larger clonotype is one base distant, so this may be a read error. The chain links TRBV7-3 to TRBJ2-3; D may be TRBD1 (6 bases). The CDR3 covers 12 residues. Germline V gives CDR1 SGHTA, CDR2 FQGTGA. CDR3 region: CASSSQGSTRYF. Here the CDR3 DNA reads TGTGCCAGCAGCTCACAGGGCAGTACGCGGTATTTT. Full variable domain (outside the CDR3, taken from reference TRBV7-3 and TRBJ2-3): GAGVSQTPSNKVTEKGKYVELRCDPISGHTALYWYRQSLGQGPEFLIYFQGTGAADDSGLPNDRFFAVRPEGSVSTLKIQRTERGDSAVYLCASSSQGSTRYFGPGTRLTVL.

J is TRBJ2-7 and V is TRBV6-5; either TRBD1 or TRBD2 may supply D (5 bases each). V lost 3 bases and J 0 bases, leaving 9 bases between the germline ends. Per germline, CDR1 MNHEY and CDR2 SVGAGI. This CDR3 is 14 amino acids long. The CDR3 here is CASSYRDPSYEQYF. CDR3 in DNA: TGTGCCAGCAGTTATAGGGACCCCTCCTACGAGCAGTACTTC.

The table lists this clonotype with a few counts. V usage is TRBV19 and J usage is TRBJ1-1; D is unclear. The CDR3 covers 14 residues. From germline, CDR1 is LNHDA and CDR2 SQIVND (reference sequence). Trimming shortened V by 5 bases and J by 1 base, and 11 bases separated the two germline ends. CDR3 protein: CASSGMTWNTEAFF. The CDR3 DNA reads TGTGCCAGTAGTGGAATGACTTGGAACACTGAAGCTTTCTTT.